This T cell receptor (beta chain) was captured in a study of blood T cell repertoires in COVID-19. The overall study: Researchers got acute and convalescent COVID-19 samples from the United States, Italy and Spain. PBMCs, B-cell-depleted T cells, or T cells were the source of the cDNA or gDNA that made up the material.

In the authors' methods: Nucleated cell counts were estimated from reference gene primer amplification. Profiling relied on immunoSEQ multiplex PCR, and the TCRdb table lists in-frame clones only, not all of them. D and trimming come from the DNA, and the V and J calls and clone size come from that table. The sample records approximately 150,000 clones, around 82% being singletons. Germline V gene lookup returns CDR1 SGHDT and CDR2 YYEEEE. Germline trimming cut 2 bases from V and 3 bases from J; bases unmatched to any gene: 1. The CDR3 sequence is 14 residues long. This clonotype originated in a human donor with acute or convalescent COVID-19. The donor label of this sample is uncertain. This sequence joins TRBV5-6 and TRBJ2-5, with 10 bases fitting TRBD1. The sequencing input was peripheral blood. The CDR3 DNA sequence: TGTGCCAGCAGCTTCGGGACAGGGGAAGAGACCCAGTACTTC. Amino acid sequence: CASSFGTGEETQYF. The whole variable domain, filled in from reference TRBV5-6 and TRBJ2-5, reads DAGVTQSPTHLIKTRGQQVTLRCSPKSGHDTVSWYQQALGQGPQFIFQYYEEEERQRGNFPDRFSGHQFPNYSSELNVNALLLGDSALYLCASSFGTGEETQYFGPGTRLLVL.